One T cell receptor beta chain is described in this entry. Its antigen remains unknown. This record belongs to a study of T cell repertoires in cytomegalovirus infection. The trim removed 4 bases at V and 2 bases at J, leaving 4 bases unmatched. Germline V lookup: CDR1 SGHTA, CDR2 FQGNSA. The CDR3 is made up of 15 amino acids. TCRdb ran MiXCR on the reads and lists one entry per CDR3 protein. The data hold 450,000 to 600,000 distinct CDR3 sequences, with about 42% observed a single time. Sequences were derived from cultured PBMCs, sampled from culture after CMV antigen stimulation. V is TRBV7-2 and J is TRBJ1-3, with TRBD1 matching 8 bases. This receptor was identified in a human donor in good health (CMV status not recorded). Some clones in this sample may be carry-over from other donors' samples. In DNA, the CDR3 is TGTGCCAGCAGCTATAGGACAGGGACTGGAAACACCATATATTTT. This gives the protein CASSYRTGTGNTIYF.